The 6 T cell receptor beta chains presented below share a single source sample, sequenced in a study of cytomegalovirus exposure and HLA in healthy donors. Assay: immunoSEQ multiplex PCR; the TCRdb copy retains only in-frame clones and omits some. The table has about 160,000 clones, approximately 86% seen once. The sample was PBMCs. The origin of the receptors is a woman between 18 and 29 years old in good health and CMV-seronegative.

With respect to this clone: The sample contains more than one DNA sequence encoding this CDR3. This chain's CDR3 is CASSPSTAYEQYF. CDR3 nucleotide sequence: TGTGCCAGCAGTCCCTCGACAGCTTACGAGCAGTACTTC. The V gene is TRBV7-9, the J gene TRBJ2-7, with a tentative D call TRBD1 (5 bases). V was shortened by 6 bases and J by 4 bases, with 13 bases between the two germline ends. Germline V gene lookup returns CDR1 SEHNR and CDR2 FQNEAQ (reference sequence). CDR3 length: 13 residues.

V usage is TRBV18 and J usage is TRBJ1-5, with TRBD1 matching over 10 bases. Per germline, CDR1 KGHSH and CDR2 LQKENI. The ends lost 5 bases at V and 6 bases at J; junction bases unmatched: 7. This CDR3 has 15 amino acids. In nucleotides, the CDR3 is TGTGCCAGCTCAATCGACAGGGGGCAGTCTCAGCCCCAGCATTTT. Translation gives CASSIDRGQSQPQHF.

This rearrangement joins TRBV5-6 to TRBJ2-5; TRBD1 matches 8 bases. In germline, CDR1 is SGHDT, CDR2 YYEEEE. This CDR3 has 14 amino acids. Germline trimming cut 2 bases from V and 2 bases from J; bases unmatched to any gene: 2. CDR3 amino acids: CASSFRQGQETQYF. DNA of the CDR3: TGTGCCAGCAGCTTTCGACAGGGGCAAGAGACCCAGTACTTC.

This sequence joins TRBV29-1 and TRBJ1-1; possibly TRBD1 for D (6 bases). The CDR3 totals 16 residues. Germline values: CDR1 SQVTM, CDR2 ANQGSEA. The V gene lost 7 bases and the J gene lost 0 bases, with 21 bases spanning the gap. CDR3 coding DNA: TGCAGCGCGACGGGGGGGCGGCATACAATGAACACTGAAGCTTTCTTT. Translating gives CSATGGRHTMNTEAFF.

A few counts support this clone. The chain has TRBV5-6 and TRBJ2-3; a weak D match, TRBD1 (6 bases). This CDR3 comprises 14 residues. Germline V gene data show CDR1 as SGHDT and CDR2 as YYEEEE. Trimming stripped 2 bases from V and 7 bases from J, with 14 bases between. The CDR3 loop reads CASSFDRNLNTQYF. As DNA, the CDR3 is TGTGCCAGCAGCTTCGACAGGAATTTAAATACGCAGTATTTT.

The chain couples TRBV19 to TRBJ2-7, with TRBD1 as a possible D gene (6 bases). Trimming removed 8 bases from V and 0 bases from J, with 14 bases in between. The CDR3 totals 14 residues. Germline lookup yields CDR1 LNHDA and CDR2 SQIVND (reference sequence). The CDR3 region is CASSQKDSSYEQYF. In DNA form, the CDR3 reads TGTGCCAGTTCCCAGAAGGACAGCTCCTACGAGCAGTACTTC.